In this sample, the clone carrying this TCR beta chain turned up a few times. What it binds is not known. The V end was cut by 2 bases, the J end by 2 bases, with 10 bases between. The CDR3 loop spans 15 amino acids. The V gene's germline CDR1 is SGHTA and CDR2 FQGNSA. The sample belongs to a study of CD8 T cells in ankylosing spondylitis. Study-wide results and limits: Among TCR beta sequences, a motif of 7 to 9 highly homologous variants appeared characteristic of ankylosing spondylitis blood.

TCRdb re-analysed the 5' RACE reads in MiXCR, keeping a single row per CDR3 protein. In the table there are approximately 300,000 distinct CDR3 sequences, 8% of which are singletons. The sequencing sample was made of blood, either unsorted or a sorted T cell fraction (not recorded which). The TCR sequence derives from a male donor with ankylosing spondylitis. V is TRBV7-2 and J is TRBJ2-1; no definite D call. The CDR3 DNA follows: TGTGCCAGCAGCTTACGGCGGAACCCCTACAATGAGCAGTTCTTC. This codes for CASSLRRNPYNEQFF. Full variable domain (outside the CDR3, taken from reference TRBV7-2 and TRBJ2-1): GAGVSQSPSNKVTEKGKDVELRCDPISGHTALYWYRQSLGQGLEFLIYFQGNSAPDKSGLPSDRFSAERTGGSVSTLTIQRTQQEDSAVYLCASSLRRNPYNEQFFGPGTRLTVL.